This T cell receptor (beta chain) was recorded in a study of identifying expanded T cells in peripheral blood. General study findings and limits: Technical replicates showed approximately 1.2 changed clones; approximately two weeks about 16.4; four weeks 19.

No infections or other immune events were documented during collection. Only in-frame clones appear in the TCRdb table, and some are missing; sequencing was by immunoSEQ multiplex PCR. The table shows approximately 100,000 clones, with approximately 90% occurring only once. Germline-derived CDR1 and CDR2 are LGHNA and YNFKEQ. The CDR3 is made up of 15 amino acids. Trimming cost V 3 bases and J 7 bases; bases outside gene matches: 8. Remarks on this clone: What it binds is unknown.

The chain combines TRBV4-2 with TRBJ1-5; 8 bases match TRBD1. This clonotype was obtained from a person aged 18 to 69 in good health. The sequenced sample consisted of blood. In nucleotides, the CDR3 is TGTGCCAGCAGCCAGGAATGGACAGGGTGGCAGCCCCAGCATTTT. As protein: CASSQEWTGWQPQHF.